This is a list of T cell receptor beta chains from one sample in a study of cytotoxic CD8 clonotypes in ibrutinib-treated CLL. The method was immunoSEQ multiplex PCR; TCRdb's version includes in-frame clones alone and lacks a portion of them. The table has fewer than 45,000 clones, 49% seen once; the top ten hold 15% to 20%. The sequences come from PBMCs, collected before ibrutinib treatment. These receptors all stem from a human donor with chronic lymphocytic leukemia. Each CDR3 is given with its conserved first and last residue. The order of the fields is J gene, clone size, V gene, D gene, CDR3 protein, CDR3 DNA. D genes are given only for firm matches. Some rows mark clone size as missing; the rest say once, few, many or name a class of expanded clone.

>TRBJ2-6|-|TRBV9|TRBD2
CASSPTSGFIGANVLTF
TGTGCCAGCAGCCCGACTAGCGGCTTCATCGGGGCCAACGTCCTGACTTTC
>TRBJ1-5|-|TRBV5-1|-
CASSPGEGGNQPQHF
TGCGCCAGCAGCCCGGGGGAAGGAGGCAATCAGCCCCAGCATTTT
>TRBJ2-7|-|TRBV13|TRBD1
CASHSLGQGAGEQYF
TGTGCCAGCCACTCCCTGGGACAGGGGGCGGGGGAGCAGTACTTC
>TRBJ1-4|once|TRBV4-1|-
CASSDDTSTNEKLFF
TGCGCCAGCAGCGACGACACCTCAACTAATGAAAAACTGTTTTTT
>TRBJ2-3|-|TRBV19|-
CASSPSRSQGTQYF
TGTGCCAGTAGCCCGTCGAGAAGCCAAGGCACGCAGTATTTT
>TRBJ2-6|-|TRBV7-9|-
CASSSWGGTGANVLTF
TGTGCCAGCAGCAGTTGGGGAGGCACTGGGGCCAACGTCCTGACTTTC
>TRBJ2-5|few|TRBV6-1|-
CASSEHREETQYF
TGTGCCAGCAGTGAGCACAGGGAAGAGACCCAGTACTTC
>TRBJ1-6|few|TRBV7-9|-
CASSSQGVGSPLHF
TGTGCCAGCAGCTCACAGGGTGTTGGTTCACCCCTCCACTTT
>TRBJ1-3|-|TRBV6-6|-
CASSPRGLGNTIYF
TGTGCCAGCAGCCCCCGGGGCCTTGGAAACACCATATATTTT
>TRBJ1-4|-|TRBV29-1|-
CSVKGRVNEKLFF
TGCAGCGTCAAGGGTAGGGTGAATGAAAAACTGTTTTTT
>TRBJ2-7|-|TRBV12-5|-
CASGDYYEQYF
TGTGCTAGTGGGGATTACTACGAGCAGTACTTC
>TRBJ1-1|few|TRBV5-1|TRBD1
CASSPGTGGTEAFF
TGCGCCAGCAGCCCCGGGACAGGGGGCACTGAAGCTTTCTTT
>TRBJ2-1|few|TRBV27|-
CASSTGTNNEQFF
TGTGCCAGCAGTACTGGGACAAACAATGAGCAGTTCTTC
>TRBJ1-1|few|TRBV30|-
CAWSVGIMNTEAFF
TGTGCCTGGAGTGTCGGGATCATGAACACTGAAGCTTTCTTT
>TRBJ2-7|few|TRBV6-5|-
CASSTGRPSYEQYF
TGTGCCAGCAGTACTGGCCGGCCGTCCTACGAGCAGTACTTC
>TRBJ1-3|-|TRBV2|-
CASTPGGNTIYF
TGTGCCAGCACACCGGGGGGAAACACCATATATTTT
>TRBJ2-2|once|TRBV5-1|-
CASSSTGTPNTGELFF
TGCGCCAGCAGCTCAACAGGGACCCCGAACACCGGGGAGCTGTTTTTT